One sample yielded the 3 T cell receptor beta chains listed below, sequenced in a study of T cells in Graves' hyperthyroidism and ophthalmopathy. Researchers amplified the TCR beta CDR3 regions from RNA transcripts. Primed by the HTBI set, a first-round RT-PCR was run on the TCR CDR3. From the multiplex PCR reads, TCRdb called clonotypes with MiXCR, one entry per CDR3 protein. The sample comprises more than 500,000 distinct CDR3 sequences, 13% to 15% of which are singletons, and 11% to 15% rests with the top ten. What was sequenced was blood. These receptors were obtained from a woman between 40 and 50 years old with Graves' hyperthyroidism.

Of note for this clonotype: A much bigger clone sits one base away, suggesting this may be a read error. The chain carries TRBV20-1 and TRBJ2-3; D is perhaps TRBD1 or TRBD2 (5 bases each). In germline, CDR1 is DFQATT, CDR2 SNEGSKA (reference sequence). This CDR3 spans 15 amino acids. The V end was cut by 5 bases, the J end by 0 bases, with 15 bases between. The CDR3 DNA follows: TGCAGTGCTTCCATCGGGACCATAAGCACAGATACGCAGTATTTT. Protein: CSASIGTISTDTQYF.

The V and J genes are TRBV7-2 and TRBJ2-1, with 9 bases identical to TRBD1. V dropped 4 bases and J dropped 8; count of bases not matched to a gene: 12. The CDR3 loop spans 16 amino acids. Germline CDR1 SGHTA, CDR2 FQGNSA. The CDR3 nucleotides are TGTGCCAGCAGCTCAGTCCTGGGACAGGGAGTTGATGAGCAGTTCTTC. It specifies CASSSVLGQGVDEQFF.

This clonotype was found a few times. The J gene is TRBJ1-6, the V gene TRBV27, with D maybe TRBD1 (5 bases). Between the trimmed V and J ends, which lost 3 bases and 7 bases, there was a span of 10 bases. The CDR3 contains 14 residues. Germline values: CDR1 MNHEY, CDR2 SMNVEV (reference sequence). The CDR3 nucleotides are TGTGCCAGCAGTTTCCTTGACAGCAATTCACCCCTCCACTTT. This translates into CASSFLDSNSPLHF.